Following are 32 T cell receptor beta chains from one sample sequenced in a study of T cell responses to AZD1222 COVID-19 vaccine. Assay used: immunoSEQ multiplex PCR; TCRdb lists only in-frame clones, some missing. Of 140,000 to 150,000 clones detected, 85% to 95% appear once; the ten largest clones hold around 2.8%. Specimen: peripheral blood, collected on day 0 of MenACWY control vaccination. Every receptor here comes from an adult in good health.

This rearrangement joins TRBV19 to TRBJ2-7, with D maybe TRBD1 (6 bases). Trimming pared 1 base from V and 3 bases from J, leaving 13 bases between. Germline-derived CDR1 and CDR2 are LNHDA and SQIVND (reference sequence). The CDR3 is 15 amino acids. CDR3 sequence: CASSIGAGVVYEQYF. For the CDR3, the DNA is TGTGCCAGTAGTATAGGGGCAGGGGTTGTCTACGAGCAGTACTTC.

The chain combines TRBV5-1 with TRBJ2-5; perhaps TRBD1 as D (6 bases). CDR1 SGHRS and CDR2 YFSETQ come from the germline V gene. CDR3 size: 14 residues. V dropped 3 bases and J dropped 2 bases, with 11 bases sitting between them. The CDR3 sequence: CASSWADRQETQYF. The CDR3 nucleotides are TGCGCCAGCAGCTGGGCGGACAGACAAGAGACCCAGTACTTC.

V and J are TRBV6-5 and TRBJ1-2; D is uncertain. This CDR3 region has 12 residues. V was cut by 5 bases and J by 8 bases, with 12 bases left in between. CDR1 and CDR2 (germline): MNHEY, SVGAGI. The CDR3 sequence: CASSTPLEGYTF. CDR3 DNA: TGTGCCAGCAGTACCCCCCTGGAGGGCTACACCTTC.

This chain uses TRBV12-3 or TRBV12-4 with TRBJ1-5, with no clear D. The CDR3 spans 13 residues. Trimming took off 1 base at V and 4 bases at J, with 5 bases between the two ends. The chain's CDR3 is CASSLEWNQPQHF. In DNA form, the CDR3 reads TGTGCCAGCAGTTTAGAGTGGAATCAGCCCCAGCATTTT.

V usage is TRBV28 and J usage is TRBJ1-2, with D perhaps TRBD1 (5 bases). The germline V and J ends were trimmed by 2 bases and 3 bases, with 13 bases remaining between them. The CDR3 runs 15 residues. The germline CDR1 and CDR2 sequences are MDHEN and SYDVKM. The CDR3 DNA follows: TGTGCCAGCAGTTTACTAGGGGAAGGTGACTATGGCTACACCTTC. It translates to CASSLLGEGDYGYTF.

In this sample, this clone turned up once. The DNA of the CDR3 is TGCAGTGCTAATCACGAGCAGTACTTC. Protein sequence: CSANHEQYF. This rearrangement joins TRBV20-1 to TRBJ2-7; no definite D call. CDR1 is DFQATT and CDR2 is SNEGSKA in the germline V gene (reference sequence). CDR3 length: 9 residues. Trimming took off 4 bases at V and 5 bases at J, with 3 bases between the two ends.

The rearrangement links TRBV9 to TRBJ2-3; D is unresolved. Germline V CDR1 and CDR2: SGDLS, YYNGEE. The CDR3 covers 16 residues. With 0 bases removed from V and 0 bases from J, the gap between germline ends came to 11 bases. CDR3 amino acids: CASSVGMALSTDTQYF. DNA for the CDR3: TGTGCCAGCAGCGTAGGAATGGCCTTAAGCACAGATACGCAGTATTTT.

V usage is TRBV18 and J usage is TRBJ2-5; 11 positions agree with TRBD2. The ends lost 3 bases at V and 4 bases at J; junction bases unmatched: 7. CDR1 and CDR2 (germline): KGHSH, LQKENI. The CDR3 length is 16 residues. The CDR3 DNA is TGTGCCAGCTCACCGATCACTAGCGGGAGTGGAGAGACCCAGTACTTC. Its protein product is CASSPITSGSGETQYF.

The chain joins TRBV10-3 to TRBJ1-1; D not resolved. The germline V and J ends were trimmed by 7 bases and 7 bases, with 10 bases remaining between them. Germline values: CDR1 ENHRY, CDR2 SYGVKD. CDR3 length: 11 amino acids. CDR3 DNA sequence: TGTGCCATCACCATAGACAATGAAGCTTTCTTT. This translates into CAITIDNEAFF.

The count of this clone is one. The CDR3 DNA reads as TGTGCCAGCAGCTTAGATAATCCCTATGGCTACACCTTC. Translation: CASSLDNPYGYTF. The J gene is TRBJ1-2, the V gene TRBV7-9; D gene unclear. The CDR3 has 13 residues. The V gene lost 1 base and the J gene lost 4 bases, with 7 bases spanning the gap. CDR1 and CDR2 (germline): SEHNR, FQNEAQ (reference sequence).

V and J are TRBV5-6 and TRBJ1-1; D gene unclear. Germline assignment: CDR1 SGHDT and CDR2 YYEEEE. V lost 3 bases and J lost 3, with 6 bases in between. This CDR3 comprises 12 residues. This CDR3 is CASSYSYTEAFF. In nucleotides, the CDR3 is TGTGCCAGCAGCTACTCTTACACTGAAGCTTTCTTT.

The gene calls are TRBV3-1 (or the pseudogene TRBV3-2) and TRBJ1-6; D not resolved. V gave up 0 bases and J gave up 4 bases, with 13 bases separating them. Per the germline V gene, CDR1 is LGHDT and CDR2 is YNNKEL (reference sequence). The CDR3 loop spans 17 amino acids. CDR3 in DNA: TGTGCCAGCAGCCAAGATCTTTGGGTTTCGTATAATTCACCCCTCCACTTT. Protein: CASSQDLWVSYNSPLHF.

CDR3 in amino acids: CASSPWVRRETEAFF. CDR3 nucleotide sequence: TGTGCCAGCAGCCCATGGGTGAGGAGAGAAACTGAAGCTTTCTTT. J is TRBJ1-1 and V is TRBV21-1. TRBV21-1 is given as a pseudogene. CDR3 length equals 15 residues.

V gene TRBV6-5 combines with J gene TRBJ2-7; D is undetermined. The CDR3 runs to 12 residues. V was pared by 6 bases and J by 3 bases, with 9 bases between. The germline gives CDR1 MNHEY, CDR2 SVGAGI. CDR3 in amino acids: CASRKGGYEQYF. CDR3 in DNA: TGTGCCAGCAGGAAGGGCGGCTACGAGCAGTACTTC.

A word on this clone: The junction does not match germline at one end; this may be a read error. The J gene is TRBJ2-5, the V gene TRBV7-6; D uncertain. Per germline, CDR1 SGHVS and CDR2 FNYEAQ. The CDR3 runs 15 residues. The CDR3 loop is CASSLAPGYQEPQYF. The CDR3 coding sequence is TGTGCCAGCAGCTTAGCGCCGGGTTACCAAGAGCCCCAGTACTTC.

The chain combines TRBV10-3 with TRBJ2-3; 8 bases agree with TRBD2. This CDR3 is built from 13 residues. The trim removed 3 bases at V and 6 bases at J, leaving 2 bases unmatched. CDR1 and CDR2 from the germline V gene are ENHRY and SYGVKD. CDR3 amino acids: CAISETGGDTQYF. Here the CDR3 DNA reads TGTGCCATCAGTGAAACGGGGGGGGATACGCAGTATTTT.

The V gene is TRBV24-1, the J gene TRBJ1-2; TRBD1 matches at 8 bases. The germline V gene encodes CDR1 KGHDR and CDR2 SFDVKD. The CDR3 sequence is 14 residues long. Unmatched junction bases numbered 5, after V lost 5 bases and J lost 4 bases. The DNA of the CDR3 is TGTGCCACCAGTGGGACAGGGAACTTCTATGGCTACACCTTC. Translating gives CATSGTGNFYGYTF.

The genes are TRBV30 and TRBJ2-1, with TRBD1 as a possible D gene (5 bases). Trimming stripped 4 bases from V and 7 bases from J, with 11 bases between. CDR3 size: 12 residues. Germline assignment: CDR1 GTSNPN and CDR2 SVGIG (reference sequence). In DNA form, the CDR3 reads TGTGCCTGGACCGGCAACAGGAATGAGCAGTTCTTC. Its protein product is CAWTGNRNEQFF.

V gene TRBV2 combines with J gene TRBJ2-1; possible D gene TRBD1, 6 bases. Trimming left V 11 bases short and J 15 bases short, with 20 bases between. Germline lookup yields CDR1 SNHLY and CDR2 FYNNEI. This CDR3 has 11 residues. The CDR3 sequence is CAGKTGSSPFF. The CDR3, as DNA: TGTGCCGGGAAGACAGGTTCAAGTCCGTTCTTC.

V and J are TRBV9 and TRBJ1-5; 8 nucleotides match TRBD1. CDR3 length: 15 residues. Germline CDR1 reads SGDLS; CDR2 reads YYNGEE. V lost 4 bases to trimming and J lost 4 bases; unmatched junction nucleotides: 7. The CDR3 DNA reads as TGTGCCAGCAGCCTTCAAGGACAGGGAAATCAGCCCCAGCATTTT. Its protein product is CASSLQGQGNQPQHF. The full variable domain, its missing parts supplied by reference TRBV9 and TRBJ1-5, is DSGVTQTPKHLITATGQRVTLRCSPRSGDLSVYWYQQSLDQGLQFLIQYYNGEERAKGNILERFSAQQFPDLHSELNLSSLELGDSALYFCASSLQGQGNQPQHFGDGTRLSIL.

The chain links TRBV30 to TRBJ2-4; TRBD1 is a possible D gene (6 bases). This CDR3 is built from 13 residues. Germline CDR1 GTSNPN, CDR2 SVGIG (reference sequence). Trimming shortened V by 6 bases and J by 0 bases, and 9 bases separated the two germline ends. CDR3 amino acids: CACQDRAKNIQYF. CDR3 bases: TGTGCCTGTCAGGACAGAGCCAAAAACATTCAGTACTTC.

The chain links TRBV10-2 to TRBJ2-7; D unclear. Germline values: CDR1 WSHSY, CDR2 SAAADI. CDR3 size: 14 residues. Trimming stripped 3 bases from V and 0 bases from J, with 9 bases between. The CDR3 DNA follows: TGCGCCAGCAGTGATGGGGTTATCTCCTACGAGCAGTACTTC. Its translation is CASSDGVISYEQYF.

This clone was detected a few times. The genes are TRBV27 and TRBJ2-7, with 8 bases that match TRBD1. The V gene end was trimmed by 5 bases and the J gene end by 4 bases; junction bases not matched to a gene: 13. The germline V gene has CDR1 MNHEY and CDR2 SMNVEV (reference sequence). CDR3 length: 16 amino acids. The DNA for the CDR3 is TGTGCCAGCAGTCCCATCCCGTCCGGGACAGGTTACGAGCAGTACTTC. Translation gives CASSPIPSGTGYEQYF.

The V gene is TRBV10-2, the J gene TRBJ2-7; 9 bases line up with TRBD1. The germline CDR1 and CDR2 sequences are WSHSY and SAAADI. This CDR3 comprises 14 residues. V was clipped by 6 bases and J by 3 bases; unmatched bases: 6. In DNA, the CDR3 is TGCGCCAGCAGCGTTACAGGGGGCAGCTACGAGCAGTACTTC. It encodes CASSVTGGSYEQYF.

There are many counts of this clone. The chain couples TRBV11-2 to TRBJ2-3, with 10 bases fitting TRBD1. V shed 5 bases, J shed 8 bases, and the junction held 13 bases outside the gene matches. Germline CDR1 reads SGHAT; CDR2 reads FQNNGV. The CDR3 extends over 16 amino acids. The CDR3: CASSPTGTGAFGTQYF. Here the CDR3 DNA reads TGTGCCAGCAGCCCCACCGGGACAGGGGCCTTCGGTACGCAGTATTTT. The whole variable domain, filled in from reference TRBV11-2 and TRBJ2-3, reads EAGVAQSPRYKIIEKRQSVAFWCNPISGHATLYWYQQILGQGPKLLIQFQNNGVVDDSQLPKDRFSAERLKGVDSTLKIQPAKLEDSAVYLCASSPTGTGAFGTQYFGPGTRLTVL.

V usage is TRBV9 and J usage is TRBJ2-1; tentatively, D is TRBD2 (6 bases). The CDR3 runs to 16 residues. The germline V gene encodes CDR1 SGDLS and CDR2 YYNGEE. Trimming pared 0 bases from V and 9 bases from J, leaving 19 bases between. This CDR3 reads CASSVGSLLAKAEQFF. The CDR3 nucleotides are TGTGCCAGCAGCGTAGGTTCATTACTAGCAAAGGCTGAGCAGTTCTTC.

The V and J genes are TRBV13 and TRBJ2-7; 8 nucleotides match TRBD1. Germline assignment: CDR1 PRHDT and CDR2 FYEKMQ (reference sequence). The CDR3 has 16 residues. Trimming took 5 bases from V and 1 from J; bases not matched to a gene: 10. The CDR3, as DNA: TGTGCCAGCAGCGCAAAACAGGGGGGTCTATCCTACGAGCAGTACTTC. This gives the protein CASSAKQGGLSYEQYF.

The chain is built from TRBV2 and TRBJ1-3; D gene unclear. V was clipped by 5 bases and J by 3 bases, with 11 bases between them. The CDR3 contains 14 residues. Germline CDR1 and CDR2: SNHLY and FYNNEI. CDR3 in DNA: TGTGCCAGCAGTCCTAGCAAAGGTGGAAACACCATATATTTT. Protein: CASSPSKGGNTIYF.

The chain recombines TRBV7-9 with TRBJ2-3; the match to TRBD2 covers 13 bases. CDR3 length: 18 residues. Per the germline V gene, CDR1 is SEHNR and CDR2 is FQNEAQ (reference sequence). V was clipped by 5 bases and J by 4 bases; unmatched bases: 12. The CDR3 DNA sequence: TGTGCCAGCAGCCTAGGTACTAGCGGGAGGGCCGTCCCAGATACGCAGTATTTT. Its translation: CASSLGTSGRAVPDTQYF.

In its sample, this clone was seen a few times. The V gene is TRBV3-1 (or the pseudogene TRBV3-2), the J gene TRBJ1-6; D is unclear. V was shortened by 0 bases and J by 7 bases, with 13 bases between the two germline ends. This CDR3 is 16 amino acids long. Germline-derived CDR1 and CDR2 are LGHDT and YNNKEL (reference sequence). CDR3 residues: CASSQDLLLSNSPLHF. The DNA for the CDR3 is TGTGCCAGCAGCCAAGATCTTCTGTTATCGAATTCACCCCTCCACTTT.

This clone was detected only once. Here the CDR3 reads CATTSASSYNEQFF. CDR3 DNA: TGTGCCACCACTAGCGCCAGCTCCTACAATGAGCAGTTCTTC. V and J are TRBV10-3 and TRBJ2-1; the match to TRBD2 covers 7 bases. The CDR3 extends over 14 amino acids. The V gene's germline CDR1 is ENHRY and CDR2 SYGVKD. Trimming removed 10 bases from V and 0 bases from J; junction bases left unmatched: 6.

The chain employs TRBV4-1 and TRBJ2-1; 7 bases match TRBD2. V trimming: 1 base; J trimming: 0 bases; junction bases outside the gene matches: 3. This CDR3 has 16 amino acids. Germline V gene sequence: CDR1 MGHRA, CDR2 YSYEKL. The CDR3 here is CASSQGRGSSYNEQFF. DNA for the CDR3: TGCGCCAGCAGCCAAGGTCGCGGGAGCTCCTACAATGAGCAGTTCTTC.